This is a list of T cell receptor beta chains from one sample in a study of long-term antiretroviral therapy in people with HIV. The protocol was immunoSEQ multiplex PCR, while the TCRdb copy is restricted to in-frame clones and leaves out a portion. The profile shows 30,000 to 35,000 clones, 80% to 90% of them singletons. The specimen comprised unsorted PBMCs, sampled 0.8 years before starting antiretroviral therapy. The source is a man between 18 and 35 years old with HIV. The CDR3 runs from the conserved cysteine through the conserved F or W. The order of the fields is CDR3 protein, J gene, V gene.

cdr3_aa: CAISESGSYNEQFF
j_call: TRBJ2-1
v_call: TRBV10-3

cdr3_aa: CASSLVEGLSTDTQYF
j_call: TRBJ2-3
v_call: TRBV7-8

cdr3_aa: CASSPLSNYDYEQYF
j_call: TRBJ2-7
v_call: TRBV9

cdr3_aa: CSANIRFSLGANVLTF
j_call: TRBJ2-6
v_call: TRBV29-1

cdr3_aa: CASSALQGYEPLHF
j_call: TRBJ1-6
v_call: TRBV6-1

cdr3_aa: CASSLAGLGSGNTIYF
j_call: TRBJ1-3
v_call: TRBV7-2

cdr3_aa: CASSTEQGIEKLFF
j_call: TRBJ1-4
v_call: TRBV5-1

cdr3_aa: CASSVALALADTQYF
j_call: TRBJ2-3
v_call: TRBV6-5

cdr3_aa: CASSPGQAKETQYF
j_call: TRBJ2-5
v_call: TRBV18

cdr3_aa: CASTTITGELFF
j_call: TRBJ2-2
v_call: TRBV5-5

cdr3_aa: CASRAPGGSTGELFF
j_call: TRBJ2-2
v_call: TRBV5-1

cdr3_aa: CASSPNGRRTNTEAFF
j_call: TRBJ1-1
v_call: TRBV18

cdr3_aa: CASSPGSQETQYF
j_call: TRBJ2-5
v_call: TRBV18

cdr3_aa: CASSKTPQNIQYF
j_call: TRBJ2-4
v_call: TRBV19

cdr3_aa: CASSRDGGLGYAQYF
j_call: TRBJ2-3
v_call: TRBV14